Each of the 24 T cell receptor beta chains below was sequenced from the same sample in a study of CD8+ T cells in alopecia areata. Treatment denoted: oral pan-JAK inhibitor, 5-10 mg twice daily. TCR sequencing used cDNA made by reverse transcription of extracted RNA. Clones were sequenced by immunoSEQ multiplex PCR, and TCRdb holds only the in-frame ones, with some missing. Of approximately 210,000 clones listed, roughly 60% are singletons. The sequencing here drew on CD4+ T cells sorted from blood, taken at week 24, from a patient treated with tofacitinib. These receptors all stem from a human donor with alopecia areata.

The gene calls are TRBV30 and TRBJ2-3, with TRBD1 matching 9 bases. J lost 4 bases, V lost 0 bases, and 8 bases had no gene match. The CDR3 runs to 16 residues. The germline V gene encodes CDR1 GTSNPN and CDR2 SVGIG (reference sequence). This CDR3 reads CAWSVLTGGAADTQYF. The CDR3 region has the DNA TGTGCCTGGAGTGTACTTACAGGGGGCGCAGCAGATACGCAGTATTTT.

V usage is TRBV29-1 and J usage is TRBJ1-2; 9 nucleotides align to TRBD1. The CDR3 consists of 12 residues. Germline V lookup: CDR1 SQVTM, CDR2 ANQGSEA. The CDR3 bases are TGCGGCGGGACAGGGACAAGCTATGGCTACACCTTC. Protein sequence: CGGTGTSYGYTF. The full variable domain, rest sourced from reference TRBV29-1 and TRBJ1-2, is SAVISQKPSRDICQRGTSLTIQCQVDSQVTMMFWYRQQPGQSLTLIATANQGSEATYESGFVIDKFPISRPNLTFSTLTVSNMSPEDSSIYLCGGTGTSYGYTFGSGTRLTVV.

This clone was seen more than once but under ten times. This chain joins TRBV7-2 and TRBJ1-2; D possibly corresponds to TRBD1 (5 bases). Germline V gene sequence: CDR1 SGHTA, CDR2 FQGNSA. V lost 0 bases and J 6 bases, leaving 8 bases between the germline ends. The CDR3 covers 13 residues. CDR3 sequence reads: CASSLAGTDGYTF. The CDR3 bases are TGTGCCAGCAGCTTAGCCGGGACGGATGGCTACACCTTC.

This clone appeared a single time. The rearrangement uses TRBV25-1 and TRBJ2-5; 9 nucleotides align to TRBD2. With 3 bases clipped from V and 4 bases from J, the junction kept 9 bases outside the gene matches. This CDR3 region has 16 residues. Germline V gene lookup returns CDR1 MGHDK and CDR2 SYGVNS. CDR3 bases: TGTGCCAGCAGTGATCAGCCTAGCGGGGTGGCAGAGACCCAGTACTTC. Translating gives CASSDQPSGVAETQYF. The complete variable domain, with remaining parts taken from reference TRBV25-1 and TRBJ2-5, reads EADIYQTPRYLVIGTGKKITLECSQTMGHDKMYWYQQDPGMELHLIHYSYGVNSTEKGDLSSESTVSRIRTEHFPLTLESARPSHTSQYLCASSDQPSGVAETQYFGPGTRLLVL.

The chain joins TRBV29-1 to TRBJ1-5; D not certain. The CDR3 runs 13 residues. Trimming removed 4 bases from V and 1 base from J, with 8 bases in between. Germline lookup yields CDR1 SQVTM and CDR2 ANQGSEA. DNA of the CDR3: TGCAGCGTTGTGGACGGCAGCAATCAGCCCCAGCATTTT. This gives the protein CSVVDGSNQPQHF.

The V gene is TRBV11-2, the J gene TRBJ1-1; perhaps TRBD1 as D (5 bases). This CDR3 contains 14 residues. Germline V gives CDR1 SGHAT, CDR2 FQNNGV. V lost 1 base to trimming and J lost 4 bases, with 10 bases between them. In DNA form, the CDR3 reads TGTGCCAGCAGCTTAGCGGAGGGGAGCACTGAAGCTTTCTTT. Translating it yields CASSLAEGSTEAFF.

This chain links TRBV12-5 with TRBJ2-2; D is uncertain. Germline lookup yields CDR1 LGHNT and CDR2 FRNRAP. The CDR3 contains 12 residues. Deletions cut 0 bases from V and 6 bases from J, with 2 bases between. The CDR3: CASGLVSGELFF. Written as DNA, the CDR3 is TGTGCTAGTGGTTTGGTATCCGGGGAGCTGTTTTTT.

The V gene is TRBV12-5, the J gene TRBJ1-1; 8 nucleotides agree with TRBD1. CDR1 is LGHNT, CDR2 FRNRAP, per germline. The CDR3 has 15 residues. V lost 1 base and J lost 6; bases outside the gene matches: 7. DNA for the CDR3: TGTGCTAGTGGTTTGGCCCAGGGGGCAGGGGCTGAAGCTTTCTTT. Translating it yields CASGLAQGAGAEAFF.

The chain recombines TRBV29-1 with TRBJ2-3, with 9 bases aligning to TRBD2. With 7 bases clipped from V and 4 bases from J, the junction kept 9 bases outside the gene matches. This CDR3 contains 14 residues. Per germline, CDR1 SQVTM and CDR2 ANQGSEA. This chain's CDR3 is CSAPASGVADTQYF. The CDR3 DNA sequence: TGCAGCGCTCCGGCTAGCGGGGTGGCAGATACGCAGTATTTT.

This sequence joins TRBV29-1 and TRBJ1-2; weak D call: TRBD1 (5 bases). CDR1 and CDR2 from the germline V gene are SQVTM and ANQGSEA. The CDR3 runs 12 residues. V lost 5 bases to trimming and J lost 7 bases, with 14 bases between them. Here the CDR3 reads CSVYPVGGGYTF. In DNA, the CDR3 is TGCAGCGTTTATCCCGTTGGGGGTGGCTACACCTTC.

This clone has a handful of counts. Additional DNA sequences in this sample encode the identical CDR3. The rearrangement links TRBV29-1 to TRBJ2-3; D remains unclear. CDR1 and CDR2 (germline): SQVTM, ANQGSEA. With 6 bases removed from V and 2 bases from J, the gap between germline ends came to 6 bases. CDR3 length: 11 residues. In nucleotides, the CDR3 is TGCAGCGTCGACTCCACAGATACGCAGTATTTT. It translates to CSVDSTDTQYF.

CDR3 sequence: CASSSGQGARAFF. The CDR3 DNA reads TGTGCCAGCAGTTCAGGCCAGGGGGCGCGGGCTTTCTTT. The chain employs TRBV27 and TRBJ1-1; 8 bases are a match to TRBD1. Losses at the gene ends were 4 bases for V and 11 bases for J; bases not matched to a gene: 9. The CDR3 covers 13 residues. Germline lookup yields CDR1 MNHEY and CDR2 SMNVEV (reference sequence).

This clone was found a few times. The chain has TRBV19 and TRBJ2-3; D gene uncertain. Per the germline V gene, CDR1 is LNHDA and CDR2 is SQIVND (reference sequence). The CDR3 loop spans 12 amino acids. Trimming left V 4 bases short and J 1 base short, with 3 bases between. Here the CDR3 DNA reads TGTGCCAGTAGTAAAGGCACAGATACGCAGTATTTT. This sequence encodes CASSKGTDTQYF.

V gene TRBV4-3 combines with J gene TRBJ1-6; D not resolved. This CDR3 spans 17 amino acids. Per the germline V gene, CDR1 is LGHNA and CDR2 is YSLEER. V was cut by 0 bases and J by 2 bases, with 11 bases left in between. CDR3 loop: CASSQEARPTYNSPLHF. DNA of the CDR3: TGCGCCAGCAGCCAAGAAGCCAGGCCAACCTATAATTCACCCCTCCACTTT.

CDR3 loop: CASSERAAAVGSYTF. In DNA form, the CDR3 reads TGCGCCAGCAGCGAGAGGGCAGCCGCCGTCGGGAGCTACACCTTC. The J gene is TRBJ1-2, the V gene TRBV4-3; D is uncertain. The CDR3 sequence is 15 residues long. Germline CDR1 is LGHNA and CDR2 is YSLEER. V was cut by 5 bases and J by 9 bases, with 22 bases left in between.

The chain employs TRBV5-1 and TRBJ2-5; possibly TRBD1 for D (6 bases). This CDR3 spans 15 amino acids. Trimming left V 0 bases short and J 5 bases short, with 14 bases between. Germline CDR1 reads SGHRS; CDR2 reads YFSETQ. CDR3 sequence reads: CASSLASGTRETQYF. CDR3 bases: TGCGCCAGCAGCTTGGCCTCAGGGACAAGGGAGACCCAGTACTTC.

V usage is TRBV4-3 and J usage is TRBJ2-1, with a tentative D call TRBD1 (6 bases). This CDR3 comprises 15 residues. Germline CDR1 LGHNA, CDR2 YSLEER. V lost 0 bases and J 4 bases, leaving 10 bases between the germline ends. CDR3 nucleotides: TGCGCCAGCAGCCAAGAAGGGCAGGGGTACAATGAGCAGTTCTTC. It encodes CASSQEGQGYNEQFF.

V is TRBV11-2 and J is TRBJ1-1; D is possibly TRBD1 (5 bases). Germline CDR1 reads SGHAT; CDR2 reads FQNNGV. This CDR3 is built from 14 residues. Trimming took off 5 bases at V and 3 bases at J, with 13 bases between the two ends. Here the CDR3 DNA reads TGTGCCAGCAGCCCCCAGGGAGGGTACACTGAAGCTTTCTTT. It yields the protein CASSPQGGYTEAFF.

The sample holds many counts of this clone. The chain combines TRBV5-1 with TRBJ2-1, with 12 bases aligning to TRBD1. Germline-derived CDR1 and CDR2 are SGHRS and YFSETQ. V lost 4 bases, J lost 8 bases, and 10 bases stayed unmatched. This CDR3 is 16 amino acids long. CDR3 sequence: CASSLSGTGGFHEQFF. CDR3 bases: TGCGCCAGCAGCCTATCCGGGACAGGGGGCTTCCATGAGCAGTTCTTC.

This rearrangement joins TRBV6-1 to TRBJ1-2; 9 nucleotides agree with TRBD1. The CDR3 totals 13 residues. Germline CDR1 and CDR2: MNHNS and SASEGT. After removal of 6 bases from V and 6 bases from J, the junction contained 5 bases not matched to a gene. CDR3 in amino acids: CASSKQGADGYTF. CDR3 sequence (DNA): TGTGCCAGCAGCAAACAGGGGGCGGATGGCTACACCTTC.

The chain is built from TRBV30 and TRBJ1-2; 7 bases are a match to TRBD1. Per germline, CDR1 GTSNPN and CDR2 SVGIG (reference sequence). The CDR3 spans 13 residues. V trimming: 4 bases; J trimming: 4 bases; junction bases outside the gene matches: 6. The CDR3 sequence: CAWIGGQPYGYTF. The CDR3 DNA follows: TGTGCCTGGATAGGGGGACAGCCCTATGGCTACACCTTC.

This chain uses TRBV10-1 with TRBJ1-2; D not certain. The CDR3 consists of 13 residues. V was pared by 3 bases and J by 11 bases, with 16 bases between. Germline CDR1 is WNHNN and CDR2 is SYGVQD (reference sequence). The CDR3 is CASSDDNQARYTF. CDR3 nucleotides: TGCGCCAGCAGTGATGACAACCAAGCGCGTTACACCTTC.

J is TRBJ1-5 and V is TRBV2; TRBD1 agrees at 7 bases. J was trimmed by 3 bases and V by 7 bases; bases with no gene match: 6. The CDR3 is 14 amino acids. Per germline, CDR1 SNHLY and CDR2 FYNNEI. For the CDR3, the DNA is TGTGCCAGCACCGAGAGGGGGCCCAATCAGCCCCAGCATTTT. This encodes CASTERGPNQPQHF.

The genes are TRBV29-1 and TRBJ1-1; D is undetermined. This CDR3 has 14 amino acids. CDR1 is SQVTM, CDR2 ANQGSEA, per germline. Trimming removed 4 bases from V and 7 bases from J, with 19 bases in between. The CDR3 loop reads CSVVHQTAKDEAFF. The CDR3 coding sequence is TGCAGCGTTGTACACCAGACGGCAAAAGATGAAGCTTTCTTT.